What follows are 16 T cell receptor beta chains derived from one specimen sequenced in a study of blood T cell repertoires in COVID-19. Here immunoSEQ multiplex PCR was the method, and the copy in TCRdb shows in-frame clones only, minus some. The sample includes around 170,000 clones, roughly 80% of them seen just once. The specimen was peripheral blood. The receptors here all came from a woman in her 70s with COVID-19, enrolled during active disease.

The chain uses TRBV15 and TRBJ1-3; D is possibly TRBD1 (5 bases). Deletions cut 0 bases from V and 0 bases from J, with 12 bases between. Looked up from germline, CDR1 is LNHNV and CDR2 is YYDKDF (reference sequence). CDR3 length: 17 amino acids. The CDR3, as DNA: TGTGCCACCAGCAGAGAACAGGCAATCCTCTCTGGAAACACCATATATTTT. Protein: CATSREQAILSGNTIYF.

The rearrangement uses TRBV5-4 and TRBJ2-2, with a possible D match to TRBD2 (5 bases). Germline CDR1 is SGHNT and CDR2 is YYREEE (reference sequence). V lost 4 bases and J lost 2, with 9 bases in between. The length of the CDR3 is 14 residues. CDR3 in amino acids: CASSIGLNTGELFF. The CDR3 DNA reads TGTGCCAGCAGCATCGGACTTAACACCGGGGAGCTGTTTTTT.

The rearrangement joins TRBV29-1 to TRBJ1-4; 10 nucleotides match TRBD1. Per germline, CDR1 SQVTM and CDR2 ANQGSEA. CDR3 size: 12 residues. Trimming cost V 7 bases and J 6 bases; bases outside gene matches: 2. Here the CDR3 DNA reads TGCAGCGCGGACAGGGGGGATGAAAAACTGTTTTTT. Translating gives CSADRGDEKLFF.

The genes are TRBV6-6 and TRBJ1-2; D not resolved. Trimming removed 6 bases at V and 6 bases at J, with 14 bases between. CDR3 size: 13 residues. Germline CDR1 is MNHNY and CDR2 is SVGAGI (reference sequence). CDR3 protein: CASREASSNGYTF. The CDR3 nucleotides read TGTGCCAGCAGAGAGGCTTCGTCGAATGGCTACACCTTC.

The chain couples TRBV20-1 to TRBJ1-2, with D possibly TRBD1 on 6 matching bases. Trimming removed 3 bases from V and 4 bases from J, with 12 bases in between. Germline V gene data show CDR1 as DFQATT and CDR2 as SNEGSKA (reference sequence). The CDR3 has 13 residues. The CDR3 DNA reads as TGCAGTGCTAGTCAGGGGATTGGCTATGGCTACACCTTC. It specifies CSASQGIGYGYTF.

The chain couples TRBV5-1 to TRBJ2-7, with a tentative D call TRBD1 (5 bases). There are 15 residues in the CDR3. Between the trimmed V and J ends, which lost 0 bases and 2 bases, there was a span of 12 bases. The germline V gene encodes CDR1 SGHRS and CDR2 YFSETQ. The CDR3 spells CASSLAPTDTYEQYF. CDR3 sequence (DNA): TGCGCCAGCAGCTTGGCCCCGACAGATACCTACGAGCAGTACTTC.

This clone was found a few times. The chain combines TRBV5-1 with TRBJ2-2; TRBD2 might be the D (5 bases). With 4 bases removed from V and 1 base from J, the gap between germline ends came to 8 bases. Looked up from germline, CDR1 is SGHRS and CDR2 is YFSETQ. This CDR3 is built from 14 residues. CDR3 nucleotide sequence: TGCGCCAGCAGCGGAGGATGGAACACCGGGGAGCTGTTTTTT. Its translation is CASSGGWNTGELFF.

This chain joins TRBV7-9 and TRBJ2-3; possibly TRBD1 for D (5 bases). The CDR3 has 14 amino acids. The V gene's germline CDR1 is SEHNR and CDR2 FQNEAQ (reference sequence). V was clipped by 1 base and J by 5 bases, with 10 bases between them. CDR3 sequence (DNA): TGTGCCAGCAGCTTAGGTGGGGCGAAAGATACGCAGTATTTT. Protein product: CASSLGGAKDTQYF.

J is TRBJ2-1 and V is TRBV6-2 or TRBV6-3; TRBD2 aligns across 8 bases. V lost 5 bases to trimming and J lost 7 bases; unmatched junction nucleotides: 13. Looked up from germline, CDR1 is MNHEY and CDR2 is SVGEGT. The length of the CDR3 is 16 residues. CDR3 amino acids: CASSRIAGLGLNEQFF. The DNA for the CDR3 is TGTGCCAGCAGTCGTATAGCGGGATTGGGCCTTAATGAGCAGTTCTTC.

This clone was observed once. The chain employs TRBV4-3 and TRBJ2-1, with 8 nucleotides matching TRBD2. CDR1 is LGHNA, CDR2 YSLEER, per germline. The CDR3 is made up of 16 amino acids. V was pared by 1 base and J by 7 bases, with 9 bases of the junction left unmatched. The CDR3 nucleotides are TGCGCCAGCAGCCAAGTGAAGGCGGGAGGTTTGAATGAGCAGTTCTTC. It yields the protein CASSQVKAGGLNEQFF.

The chain recombines TRBV19 with TRBJ1-6, with D unresolved. Germline V gene sequence: CDR1 LNHDA, CDR2 SQIVND (reference sequence). The V end was cut by 4 bases, the J end by 6 bases, with 13 bases between. CDR3 length: 15 amino acids. CDR3 sequence reads: CASSNRLSRNSPLHF. The CDR3 DNA is TGTGCCAGTAGTAATCGACTCTCTCGTAATTCACCCCTCCACTTT.

The chain carries TRBV6-5 and TRBJ2-3; 11 positions match TRBD2. Trimming at V came to 8 bases and at J to 4 bases, leaving 8 bases not matched to a gene. The germline V gene encodes CDR1 MNHEY and CDR2 SVGAGI. The CDR3 totals 15 residues. CDR3 sequence (DNA): TGTGCCAGCGCGATAACTAGCGGGAGTTCAGATACGCAGTATTTT. The encoded protein is CASAITSGSSDTQYF.

V is TRBV19 and J is TRBJ1-1; no definite D call. The CDR3 has 14 amino acids. Germline V CDR1 and CDR2: LNHDA, SQIVND (reference sequence). Trimming stripped 3 bases from V and 7 bases from J, with 15 bases between. CDR3 nucleotide sequence: TGTGCCAGTAGTATTTCTCGGATGAGGGATGAAGCTTTCTTT. Its translation: CASSISRMRDEAFF.

This chain uses TRBV6-5 with TRBJ1-2, with TRBD1 identical over 7 bases. The CDR3 is 14 amino acids. Germline V lookup: CDR1 MNHEY, CDR2 SVGAGI. Trimming took 2 bases from V and 4 from J; bases not matched to a gene: 4. The CDR3 here is CASSYRQGVYGYTF. The DNA of the CDR3 is TGTGCCAGCAGTTACCGGCAGGGGGTCTATGGCTACACCTTC.

The rearrangement joins TRBV7-2 to TRBJ1-2; 11 bases are a match to TRBD1. The CDR3 has 16 residues. With V trimmed by 5 bases and J by 4 bases, 9 bases remained unmatched. Looked up from germline, CDR1 is SGHTA and CDR2 is FQGNSA. In nucleotides, the CDR3 is TGTGCCAGCAGCGGGCGGACAGGGGGCACTAGCTATGGCTACACCTTC. As protein: CASSGRTGGTSYGYTF.

The rearrangement joins TRBV18 to TRBJ1-2; D ambiguous. The germline gives CDR1 KGHSH, CDR2 LQKENI. V was trimmed by 4 bases and J by 4 bases, leaving 13 bases between them. The CDR3 extends over 14 amino acids. CDR3 sequence reads: CASSLTPDSYGYTF. CDR3 in DNA: TGTGCCAGCTCACTCACACCCGATTCCTATGGCTACACCTTC.